The T cell receptor (beta chain) described here comes from a study of Siglec-9 on CD8 T cells in melanoma. Germline V lookup: CDR1 MNHEY, CDR2 SMNVEV (reference sequence). With 3 bases removed from V and 0 bases from J, the gap between germline ends came to 13 bases. The CDR3 is made up of 16 amino acids. Clones were sequenced by immunoSEQ multiplex PCR, and TCRdb holds only the in-frame ones, with some missing. The data hold about 36,000 clones, with roughly 80% observed a single time. Input material: Siglec-9- CD8+ T cells sorted from blood. The clonotype was recovered from a human donor in good health. J is TRBJ2-3 and V is TRBV27, with D tentatively TRBD2 (6 bases). This CDR3 reads CASSFNPGLSTDTQYF. DNA for the CDR3: TGTGCCAGCAGTTTCAACCCGGGACTTAGCACAGATACGCAGTATTTT.